A selection of T cell receptor beta chains follows, all from one sample in a study of blood T cell repertoires in COVID-19. The table came from immunoSEQ multiplex PCR; TCRdb's copy has only in-frame clones and leaves some out. The sample records about 240,000 clones, about 90% being singletons. Sample: peripheral blood. The receptors were sampled from a man aged 55 to 70 with acute or convalescent COVID-19. The CDR3 runs from the conserved cysteine through the conserved F or W. D genes are given only for firm matches. Not every row has a clone size; where given, it reads once, few, many or a size class.

j_gene,abundance,v_gene,d_gene,CDR3aa,CDR3nt
TRBJ1-1,.,TRBV30,TRBD1,CALHRGMNTEAFF,TGTGCCTTACACAGGGGCATGAACACTGAAGCTTTCTTT
TRBJ2-7,.,TRBV6-2/TRBV6-3,TRBD2,CASSKLAGGEQYF,TGTGCCAGCAGTAAACTAGCGGGAGGCGAGCAGTACTTC
TRBJ1-1,.,TRBV7-9,TRBD1,CASSSLTGGVTEAFF,TGTGCCAGCAGCTCCCTGACAGGGGGCGTCACTGAAGCTTTCTTT
TRBJ2-2,.,TRBV24-1,TRBD1,CAIQGADTGELFF,TGTGCCATCCAGGGGGCGGACACCGGGGAGCTGTTTTTT
TRBJ2-3,.,TRBV19,.,CASSHTLDTSTDTQYF,TGTGCCAGTAGTCACACCCTGGACACCAGCACAGATACGCAGTATTTT
TRBJ2-7,.,TRBV28,TRBD1,CASSPRTGDYEQYF,TGTGCCAGCAGTCCTCGGACAGGGGACTACGAGCAGTACTTC
TRBJ2-7,once,TRBV6-2/TRBV6-3,.,CASSYPPGEQYF,TGTGCCAGCAGTTACCCCCCGGGGGAGCAGTACTTC
TRBJ1-3,.,TRBV4-2,.,CASSQDPVESTIYF,TGTGCCAGCAGCCAAGACCCCGTCGAGAGCACCATATATTTT
TRBJ1-1,.,TRBV19,TRBD1,CASSITGTASEAFF,TGTGCCAGTAGTATAACCGGGACAGCTTCTGAAGCTTTCTTT
TRBJ2-4,once,TRBV18,TRBD1,CASSPLQGAKNIQYF,TGTGCCAGCTCACCGCTACAGGGGGCCAAAAACATTCAGTACTTC
TRBJ2-1,.,TRBV30,TRBD2,CAGGTSGRYNEQFF,TGTGCCGGGGGGACTAGCGGGAGGTACAATGAGCAGTTCTTC
TRBJ2-7,.,TRBV7-3,.,CASSTQGGYEQYF,TGTGCCAGCAGCACACAAGGGGGCTACGAGCAGTACTTC
TRBJ1-2,.,TRBV10-3,TRBD1,CAISSPGYRQGGVVSYGYTF,TGTGCCATCAGCTCCCCCGGATATCGACAGGGGGGCGTAGTGAGCTATGGCTACACCTTC
TRBJ1-1,.,TRBV27,.,CASRPSQGKAFF,TGTGCCAGCAGGCCGTCACAGGGAAAAGCTTTCTTT
TRBJ1-1,.,TRBV6-2/TRBV6-3,TRBD1,CASSYRGHTEAFF,TGTGCCAGCAGTTACAGGGGGCACACTGAAGCTTTCTTT
TRBJ1-1,.,TRBV4-3,.,CASSQDSGNTEAFF,TGCGCCAGCAGCCAAGATTCCGGGAACACTGAAGCTTTCTTT
TRBJ2-1,.,TRBV24-1,.,CATSDPLRTAHNEQFF,TGTGCCACCAGTGATCCCCTGAGGACAGCACACAATGAGCAGTTCTTC
TRBJ1-2,.,TRBV4-3,.,CASSQDRAIPNYGYTF,TGCGCCAGCAGCCAAGATCGAGCGATACCTAACTATGGCTACACCTTC
TRBJ1-1,.,TRBV3-1/TRBV3-2,.,CASSQDRRARSWDEAFF,TGTGCCAGCAGCCAAGATCGGAGGGCCAGGTCTTGGGATGAAGCTTTCTTT
TRBJ1-5,.,TRBV6-5,.,CASSIGSGQPQHF,TGTGCCAGCAGCATAGGGTCGGGGCAGCCCCAGCATTTT
TRBJ2-1,.,TRBV12-5,.,CASGFNPGKNNEQFF,TGTGCTAGTGGTTTCAATCCCGGGAAAAACAATGAGCAGTTCTTC
TRBJ1-2,few,TRBV21-1,.,CASSKGRYAF,TGTGCCAGCAGCAAAGGGAGGTACGCCTTC
TRBJ1-4,.,TRBV28,TRBD1,CASRYLARQGADEKLFF,TGTGCCAGCAGGTACCTCGCCCGACAGGGGGCAGATGAAAAACTGTTTTTT
TRBJ2-5,.,TRBV5-4,.,CASSRGVAERETQYF,TGTGCCAGCAGCCGCGGGGTGGCTGAGCGAGAGACCCAGTACTTC
TRBJ2-7,once,TRBV6-5,.,CASSPLFLANEQYF,TGTGCCAGCAGTCCACTATTTTTAGCCAACGAGCAGTACTTC
TRBJ1-1,.,TRBV5-1,.,CASSLAPSNTEAFF,TGCGCCAGCAGCTTGGCTCCCTCGAACACTGAAGCTTTCTTT
TRBJ2-7,.,TRBV30,TRBD2,CAWSPSGLYEQYF,TGTGCCTGGAGTCCTAGCGGACTATACGAGCAGTACTTC
TRBJ2-3,.,TRBV29-1,TRBD2,CSVGGSGITDTQYF,TGCAGCGTGGGGGGTAGCGGGATCACAGATACGCAGTATTTT
TRBJ1-3,.,TRBV3-1/TRBV3-2,.,CASSQQGLGNTIYF,TGTGCCAGCAGCCAACAGGGTCTTGGAAACACCATATATTTT
TRBJ2-7,.,TRBV19,.,CASSISPPPNEQYF,TGTGCCAGTAGTATTTCTCCTCCTCCTAACGAGCAGTACTTC
TRBJ1-5,.,TRBV28,TRBD1,CASQRDRANWGNQPQHF,TGTGCCAGCCAACGGGACAGGGCAAATTGGGGCAATCAGCCCCAGCATTTT
TRBJ1-6,.,TRBV19,TRBD1,CASSLGTGGIHSPLHF,TGTGCCAGTAGTCTCGGGACAGGAGGAATCCATTCACCCCTCCACTTT
TRBJ1-1,.,TRBV6-5,TRBD1,CASNLDRAGTEAFF,TGTGCCAGCAACCTAGACAGGGCAGGCACTGAAGCTTTCTTT
TRBJ2-3,.,TRBV9,.,CASSVGDTRAQYF,TGTGCCAGCAGCGTAGGGGACACAAGGGCGCAGTATTTT
TRBJ2-1,.,TRBV7-6,TRBD2,CASSTNSPGLVGNEQFF,TGTGCCAGCAGCACCAACTCACCGGGACTAGTTGGGAATGAGCAGTTCTTC
TRBJ2-4,few,TRBV5-1,TRBD1,CASSLDPGQGRGSAKNIQYF,TGCGCCAGCAGCTTGGACCCGGGACAGGGTCGGGGCTCGGCCAAAAACATTCAGTACTTC
TRBJ1-6,few,TRBV30,TRBD1,CAWSTGTGNNSPLHF,TGTGCCTGGAGTACCGGGACAGGCAATAATTCACCCCTCCACTTT
TRBJ2-3,few,TRBV28,.,CASSPTGTLNTDTQYF,TGTGCCAGCAGCCCTACCGGGACACTCAACACAGATACGCAGTATTTT
TRBJ1-6,.,TRBV6-5,.,CASSWGLGYNSPLHF,TGTGCCAGCAGTTGGGGACTAGGGTATAATTCACCCCTCCACTTT
TRBJ2-7,.,TRBV11-1,.,CASSLGYGYEQYF,TGTGCCAGCAGCTTAGGGTACGGGTACGAGCAGTACTTC
TRBJ1-3,.,TRBV28,.,CASSFGGGGNTIYF,TGTGCCAGCAGTTTCGGAGGAGGGGGAAACACCATATATTTT
TRBJ2-7,.,TRBV6-2/TRBV6-3,TRBD1,CASSRGTGLYF,TGTGCCAGCAGCCGGGGGACAGGGTTATACTTC
TRBJ2-1,.,TRBV25-1,.,CATSDWGPFDEQFF,TGTGCCACTTCGGACTGGGGGCCCTTCGATGAGCAGTTCTTC
TRBJ1-4,.,TRBV5-4,TRBD1,CASSRRDSNEKLFF,TGTGCCAGCAGCCGCCGGGACAGCAATGAAAAACTGTTTTTT
TRBJ2-5,once,TRBV11-2,TRBD2,CASRIGRLAGNGETQYF,TGTGCCAGCAGGATAGGGAGACTAGCGGGAAATGGGGAGACCCAGTACTTC
TRBJ2-5,.,TRBV5-1,TRBD2,CASSLIAGGEETQYF,TGCGCCAGCAGCTTAATAGCGGGAGGAGAGGAGACCCAGTACTTC
TRBJ2-7,.,TRBV25-1,TRBD1,CASSPRGLDEQYF,TGTGCCAGCAGTCCCAGGGGGCTAGACGAGCAGTACTTC
TRBJ1-1,.,TRBV9,.,CASSPRGDNTEAFF,TGTGCCAGCAGCCCCCGGGGAGACAACACTGAAGCTTTCTTT
TRBJ1-2,.,TRBV7-2,.,CASSLVPANNYGYTF,TGTGCCAGCAGCTTAGTCCCTGCGAACAACTATGGCTACACCTTC